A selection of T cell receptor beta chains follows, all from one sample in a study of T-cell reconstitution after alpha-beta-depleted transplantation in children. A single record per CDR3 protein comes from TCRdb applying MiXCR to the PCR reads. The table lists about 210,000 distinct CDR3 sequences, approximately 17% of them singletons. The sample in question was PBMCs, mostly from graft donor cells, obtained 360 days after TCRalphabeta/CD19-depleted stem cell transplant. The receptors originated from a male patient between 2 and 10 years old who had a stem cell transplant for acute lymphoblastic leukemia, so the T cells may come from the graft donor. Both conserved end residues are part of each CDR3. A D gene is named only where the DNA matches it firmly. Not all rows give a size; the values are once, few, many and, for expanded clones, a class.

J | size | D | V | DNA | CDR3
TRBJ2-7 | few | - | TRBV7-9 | TGTGCCAGCAGCTTAGCGGGGGCTCGCTACGAGCAGTACTTC | CASSLAGARYEQYF
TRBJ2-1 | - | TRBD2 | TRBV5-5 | TGTGCCAGCAGCCGACGTCCGGGACTACCTTCCAATGAGCAGTTCTTC | CASSRRPGLPSNEQFF
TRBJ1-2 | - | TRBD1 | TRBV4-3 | TGCGCCAGCAGCCAAGATTTAAAGGACAGGGGACCTGACTACACCTTC | CASSQDLKDRGPDYTF
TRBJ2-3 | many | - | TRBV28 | TGTGCCAGCAGTTTAGGTTTGACCGGGTCTGAGTATTTT | CASSLGLTGSEYF
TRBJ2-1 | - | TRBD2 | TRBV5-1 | TGCGCCAGCCCCGAGGATGGGCGGGGGAACTACAATGAGCAGTTCTTC | CASPEDGRGNYNEQFF
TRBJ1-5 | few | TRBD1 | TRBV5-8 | TGTGCCAGCACCCTAAGGACAGGGATTTATCAGCCCCAGCATTTT | CASTLRTGIYQPQHF
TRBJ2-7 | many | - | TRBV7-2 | TGTGCCAGCAGCTTAGCGGAGACGGGGGCCCCCTACGAGCAGTACTTC | CASSLAETGAPYEQYF
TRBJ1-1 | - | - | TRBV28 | TGTGCCAGCAGACCCGGCCCCTCGGCCCTCGGGGCTTTCTTT | CASRPGPSALGAFF
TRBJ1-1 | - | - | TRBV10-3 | TGTGCCATCAGCCTTAAATATCCTATAGACACTGAAGCTTTCTTT | CAISLKYPIDTEAFF
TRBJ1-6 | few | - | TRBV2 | TGTGCCAGCAGTGAAGCGCACCCAGATAATTCACCCCTCCACTTT | CASSEAHPDNSPLHF
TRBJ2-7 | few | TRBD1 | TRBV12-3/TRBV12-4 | TGTGCCAGCAGTCCGGGACAGGGGAACCTCTACGAGCAGTACTTC | CASSPGQGNLYEQYF
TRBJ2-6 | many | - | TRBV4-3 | TGCGCCAGCAGCCAAGATTGGGACTCTGGGGCCAACGTCCTGACTTTC | CASSQDWDSGANVLTF